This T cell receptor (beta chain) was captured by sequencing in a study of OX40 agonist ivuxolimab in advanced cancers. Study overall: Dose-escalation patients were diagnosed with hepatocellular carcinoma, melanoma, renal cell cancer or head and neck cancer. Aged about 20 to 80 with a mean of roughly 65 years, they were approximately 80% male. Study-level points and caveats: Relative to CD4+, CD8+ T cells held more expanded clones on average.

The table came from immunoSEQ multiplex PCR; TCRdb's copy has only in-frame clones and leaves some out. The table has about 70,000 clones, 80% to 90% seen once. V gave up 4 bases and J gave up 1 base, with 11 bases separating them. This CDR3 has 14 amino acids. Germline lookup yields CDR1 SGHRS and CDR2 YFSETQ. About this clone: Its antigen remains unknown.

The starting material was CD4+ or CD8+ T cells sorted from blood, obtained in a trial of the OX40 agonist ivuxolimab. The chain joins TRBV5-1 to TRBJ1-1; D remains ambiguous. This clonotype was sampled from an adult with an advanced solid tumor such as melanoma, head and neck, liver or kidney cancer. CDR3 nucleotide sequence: TGCGCCAGCAGCCCAAACCGACAGAACACTGAAGCTTTCTTT. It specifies CASSPNRQNTEAFF.